This T cell receptor beta chain was recorded in a study of T cells in Graves' hyperthyroidism and ophthalmopathy. Regarding the study as a whole: Most expanded thyroid clonotypes above 0.001 also appeared in blood. Model-based prediction identified ophthalmopathy a median 6.5 months prior to its onset.

The germline CDR1 and CDR2 sequences are LNHDA and SQIVND (reference sequence). The V end was cut by 3 bases, the J end by 3 bases, with 14 bases between. The CDR3 is 16 amino acids. Researchers amplified the TCR beta CDR3 regions from RNA transcripts. The primer set for the first-round RT-PCR of the TCR CDR3 was HTBI. TCRdb independently ran MiXCR on the multiplex PCR reads; one entry per CDR3 protein. The sample records about 770,000 distinct CDR3 sequences, approximately 19% being singletons. Worth noting for this clonotype: The antigen is unknown.

The source of this sequence is a woman aged 45-65 years with Graves' hyperthyroidism that later progressed to Graves' ophthalmopathy. Sequencing input: blood. The chain employs TRBV19 and TRBJ1-4; D gene ambiguous. In DNA, the CDR3 is TGTGCCAGTAGTATGATGACTCTAAACCCTAATGAAAAACTGTTTTTT. This gives the protein CASSMMTLNPNEKLFF.